Each of the 15 T cell receptor beta chains below was sequenced from the same sample in a study of yellow fever vaccine responses in identical twins. MiXCR, applied by TCRdb to the RT-PCR reads, yields one record per CDR3 protein. The repertoire has approximately 16,000 distinct CDR3 sequences, around 84% of them found once; the top ten carry under 2%. The sequenced sample was T cells from blood (PBMCs), unsorted or a sorted subset (not recorded which), obtained before or after yellow fever vaccination (not recorded which). These receptors were collected from a woman under 30 who received the yellow fever vaccine.

J is TRBJ2-5 and V is TRBV15; 9 nucleotides agree with TRBD2. V lost 4 bases, J lost 5 bases, and 8 bases stayed unmatched. The V gene's germline CDR1 is LNHNV and CDR2 YYDKDF (reference sequence). This CDR3 region has 15 residues. The CDR3 DNA sequence: TGTGCCACCAGCAACATAGCGGGGGTCGGGGAGACCCAGTACTTC. This encodes CATSNIAGVGETQYF.

The chain uses TRBV20-1 and TRBJ1-5, with TRBD1 identical over 7 bases. The CDR3 is 14 amino acids. CDR1 is DFQATT and CDR2 is SNEGSKA in the germline V gene (reference sequence). V dropped 6 bases and J dropped 3; count of bases not matched to a gene: 8. The CDR3 nucleotides are TGCAGTGCAACTCGACAGGGCAACAATCAGCCCCAGCATTTT. Translating it yields CSATRQGNNQPQHF.

The chain links TRBV5-8 to TRBJ2-7; TRBD2 is a possible D gene (5 bases). The CDR3 totals 12 residues. Between the trimmed V and J ends, which lost 1 base and 5 bases, there was a span of 7 bases. The V gene's germline CDR1 is SGHTS and CDR2 YDEGEE. CDR3 region: CASSLPGNEQYF. The CDR3 nucleotides are TGTGCCAGCAGCTTGCCCGGGAACGAGCAGTACTTC.

This clonotype was counted a single time. This rearrangement joins TRBV28 to TRBJ2-5, with a weak D call TRBD2 (7 bases). Deletions cut 3 bases from V and 6 bases from J, with 14 bases between. CDR3 size: 14 residues. In germline, CDR1 is MDHEN, CDR2 SYDVKM. In DNA form, the CDR3 reads TGTGCCAGCAGTTTTTGGGGGGGCGCGAAGACCCAGTACTTC. It specifies CASSFWGGAKTQYF.

J is TRBJ1-5 and V is TRBV11-3, with D possibly being TRBD1 (5 bases). CDR3 length equals 16 residues. V was pared by 1 base and J by 1 base, with 11 bases between. The germline gives CDR1 SGHNT, CDR2 YENEEA. CDR3 sequence (DNA): TGTGCCAGCAGCTTAGTGGCAGGGCGGAGCAATCAGCCCCAGCATTTT. It encodes CASSLVAGRSNQPQHF.

The CDR3 loop is CASSLLAGGITGELFF. The CDR3 nucleotides read TGTGCCAGCAGCTTACTAGCGGGAGGGATCACCGGGGAGCTGTTTTTT. The chain links TRBV5-4 to TRBJ2-2; 13 bases map to TRBD2. Germline CDR1 is SGHNT and CDR2 is YYREEE (reference sequence). The V segment lost 2 bases and the J segment 4 bases; nucleotides outside the gene matches: 2. The CDR3 is made up of 16 amino acids.

The rearrangement links TRBV12-3 or TRBV12-4 to TRBJ1-1; D is ambiguous. V was shortened by 3 bases and J by 0 bases, with 11 bases between the two germline ends. This CDR3 region has 15 residues. CDR3 sequence: CASSFPPVMNTEAFF. DNA of the CDR3: TGTGCCAGCAGTTTCCCCCCCGTAATGAACACTGAAGCTTTCTTT.

The chain's CDR3 is CASSQDLPSSYEQYF. The CDR3 coding sequence is TGCGCCAGCAGCCAAGATTTACCTAGCTCCTACGAGCAGTACTTC. This rearrangement joins TRBV4-3 to TRBJ2-7; no definite D call. The CDR3 spans 15 residues. V was trimmed by 0 bases and J by 0 bases, leaving 9 bases between them. Germline V gene sequence: CDR1 LGHNA, CDR2 YSLEER.

The chain links TRBV5-6 to TRBJ2-7, with 9 bases identical to TRBD2. V lost 4 bases to trimming and J lost 3 bases; unmatched junction nucleotides: 11. The CDR3 consists of 16 residues. Germline CDR1 SGHDT, CDR2 YYEEEE. As DNA, the CDR3 is TGTGCCAGCAGCACGACCGGGAGCGGGAGGTTCTACGAGCAGTACTTC. It translates to CASSTTGSGRFYEQYF.

The genes are TRBV29-1 and TRBJ2-1; 8 bases are a match to TRBD1. This CDR3 is built from 12 residues. The germline V gene encodes CDR1 SQVTM and CDR2 ANQGSEA. This chain's CDR3 is CSTGGGYNEQFF. The CDR3 DNA follows: TGCAGTACAGGGGGAGGTTACAATGAGCAGTTCTTC.

This chain connects TRBV29-1 to TRBJ1-1, with D perhaps matching TRBD1 (6 bases). Germline values: CDR1 SQVTM, CDR2 ANQGSEA. This CDR3 is 12 amino acids long. V was cut by 2 bases and J by 5 bases, with 9 bases left in between. CDR3 amino acids: CSVETDRTEAFF. The CDR3 DNA reads as TGCAGCGTTGAAACCGACAGGACTGAAGCTTTCTTT.

V usage is TRBV29-1 and J usage is TRBJ2-5; the D is unclear. V was trimmed by 6 bases and J by 4 bases, leaving 15 bases between them. The CDR3 covers 13 residues. CDR1 and CDR2 (germline): SQVTM, ANQGSEA. The CDR3 is CSVQYLRGETQYF. Written as DNA, the CDR3 is TGCAGCGTCCAATATCTAAGAGGAGAGACCCAGTACTTC.

This clonotype was seen just once. The V gene is TRBV20-1, the J gene TRBJ2-7; D unclear. The CDR3 length is 15 residues. V lost 2 bases to trimming and J lost 3 bases, with 17 bases between them. Germline CDR1 reads DFQATT; CDR2 reads SNEGSKA (reference sequence). CDR3 protein: CSARLTRGLYYEQYF. In nucleotides, the CDR3 is TGCAGTGCTAGACTCACTCGCGGATTATACTACGAGCAGTACTTC.

The V call is TRBV29-1, the J call TRBJ2-7; 9 bases match TRBD1. This CDR3 contains 15 residues. Germline V lookup: CDR1 SQVTM, CDR2 ANQGSEA. Trimming took 4 bases from V and 7 from J; bases not matched to a gene: 14. The CDR3 here is CSVAPGDRAVGEQYF. The CDR3 DNA sequence: TGCAGCGTTGCTCCCGGGGACAGGGCCGTCGGGGAGCAGTACTTC.

The chain couples TRBV11-1 to TRBJ2-6; unclear D gene. The CDR3 is 17 residues long. The V and J ends lost 7 bases and 0 bases respectively, with 16 bases between them. CDR1 is SGHAT, CDR2 FQDESV, per germline (reference sequence). CDR3 residues: CASIPNVADSGANVLTF. For the CDR3, the DNA is TGTGCCAGCATCCCTAATGTCGCTGACTCTGGGGCCAACGTCCTGACTTTC. Looking up the rest from reference TRBV11-1 and TRBJ2-6 gives the full variable domain: EAEVAQSPRYKITEKSQAVAFWCDPISGHATLYWYRQILGQGPELLVQFQDESVVDDSQLPKDRFSAERLKGVDSTLKIQPAELGDSAMYLCASIPNVADSGANVLTFGAGSRLTVL.